This T cell receptor beta chain was retrieved from a study of tumor-infiltrating lymphocytes in primary liver carcinoma (dated by TCRdb to 2015 to 2018). A note on the overall study: Of the five patients, three men and two women aged 30 to 69 years, four had hepatocellular carcinoma and one had combined HCC and intrahepatic cholangiocarcinoma. Agilent mRNA microarray profiling was performed on the 25 tumor region samples to relate TCRbeta repertoire diversity to the local molecular phenotype. TCRbeta repertoire sequencing, expression microarrays and whole-exome sequencing were combined in the study across five regions of each liver tumor, with adjacent normal tissue and blood also included. The five patients had tumors of stage T1-T3 N0M0, with maximum diameters ranging from 4.2 to 10 cm. Repertoires from technical replicates were highly reproducible, with mean shared-clone rates roughly 0.89 and correlation coefficients above 0.98. Roughly 3.5 to 8 million productive TCRbeta reads were obtained per sample, and no significant difference in read depth was found between tissue types. A total of 35 specimens from 5 patients, comprising some 25 tumor regions, 5 adjacent noncancerous liver tissues and 5 peripheral blood samples, were covered by TCRbeta repertoire sequencing.

Total RNA and DNA were co-extracted without cell sorting from approximately 20-30 mg of bulk tissue using the AllPrep DNA/RNA mini kit. Between November 2015 and March 2016, about 5 patients in China with histopathologically diagnosed primary liver carcinoma had their tumors surgically resected. Patients had chronic HBV infection and were treatment-naive at sampling. Each tumor was sampled at five spatially separated regions: the tumor centre plus the superior, inferior, left-lateral and right-lateral poles. According to histology, viable tumor cells made up more than 75% of every tumor sample. Pieces of fresh tumor and adjacent tissue were cut in half, with one half kept in RNAlater at -80 degrees C and the other half sent for histology. Sequences MGHRA (CDR1) and YSYEKL (CDR2) are obtained from the germline V gene. From cysteine to phenylalanine, the CDR3 is 14 amino acids long. Of all the DNA, just the CDR3 is kept, 42 bases in frame from base 1.

General findings and caveats noted by the study authors: Only the TCR beta chain was sequenced, so true repertoire diversity is likely underestimated because unpaired alpha chains were not captured. Repertoire overlap was higher between tumor regions (mean approximately 36%) than tumor-adjacent (approximately 17%) or tumor-blood (about 14%) pairs, consistent with antigen-driven expansion. The study included only a few patients, and the authors note findings should be validated in a larger study. Only roughly 8-25% of top clones appeared in all five regions of a tumor, which suggests that tumor-infiltrating T cells are spatially heterogeneous. Because the samples were bulk and unsorted, CD4+ and CD8+ T cell repertoires could not be compared. The top 250 clones accounted for a significantly greater share of the repertoire in tumors than in blood (p = 0.039).

Using a constant-region primer and ProtoScript II reverse transcriptase, TCRbeta-specific cDNA was reverse-transcribed from roughly 460 ng total RNA. Construction of the TCRbeta libraries relied on three nested rounds of multiplex PCR, following a slightly modified ARM-PCR procedure. Each of the first two PCR rounds ran for approximately 10 cycles and used multiplex TRBV1-TRBV30 forward primers together with a Cbeta reverse primer. Sample barcodes and Illumina adapters were attached in a final 25-cycle PCR using Deep VentR polymerase. Amplicons of 200-500 bp were gel-purified with a QIAquick gel extraction kit before sequencing. An Illumina HiSeq 2500 was used to sequence the TCRbeta amplicons, generating 250-bp paired-end reads. Under the source paper's analysis protocol: Quality trimming of reads was performed with Trimmomatic v0.33, and paired reads were merged with FLASH v1.2.11 so that full CDR3 sequences could be recovered. V, D and J germline segments were assigned to the rearranged TCRbeta sequences by MiGEC v1.2.1b. Clonotype statistics, along with Shannon-Wiener diversity indices, were calculated using VDJtools v1.0.0. Except for diversity analysis, only each sample's 250 most abundant clonotypes were used in subsequent analyses to reduce sampling bias. Starting from the raw public reads, TCRdb applied fastp trimming at Q25, assembled clones with MiXCR and retained in-frame beta chains. Merged by CDR3 protein, the rows form single entries marked with the most common genes and DNA. Clone size and V and J calls follow TCRdb, not the original study. The sample profile shows roughly 80,000 distinct CDR3 sequences; 60% to 80% of them were found once. Clones ranked in the top ten supply around 15% of the sample.

In this sample, this clonotype turned up once. Its cognate antigen has yet to be identified. The junction and the germline gene differ at one end; a read error may be behind it. The chain links TRBV4-1 with TRBJ2-3, with the D gene tentatively TRBD1 or TRBD2, based on 5 matching bases in each. This TCR derives from a woman in her sixties or seventies with primary liver carcinoma and hepatitis B virus infection. What was sequenced was liver tumor tissue from sampling region 4. What this sample's cell subset or site label stands for: tumor region T4, right-lateral pole. The CDR3 corresponds to CANSRTRDPETQYF. The nucleotide sequence is given as TGCGCCAACAGTCGAACCAGGGACCCAGAAACGCAGTATTTT.